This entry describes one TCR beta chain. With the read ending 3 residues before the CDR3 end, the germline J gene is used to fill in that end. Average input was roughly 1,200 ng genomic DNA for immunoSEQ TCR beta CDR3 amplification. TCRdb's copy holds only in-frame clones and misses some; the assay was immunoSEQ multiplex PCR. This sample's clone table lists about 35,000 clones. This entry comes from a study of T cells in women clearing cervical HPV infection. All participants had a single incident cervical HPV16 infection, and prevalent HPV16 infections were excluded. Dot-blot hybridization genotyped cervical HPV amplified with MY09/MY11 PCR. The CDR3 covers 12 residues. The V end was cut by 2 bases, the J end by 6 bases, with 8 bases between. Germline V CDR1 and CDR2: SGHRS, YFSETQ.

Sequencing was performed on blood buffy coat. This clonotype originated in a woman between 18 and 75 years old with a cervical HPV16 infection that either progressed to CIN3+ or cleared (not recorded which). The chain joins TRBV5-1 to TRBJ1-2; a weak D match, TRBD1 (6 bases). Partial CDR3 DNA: TGCGCCAGCAGCTTTTCAGGGGATGGC. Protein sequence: CASSFSGDG. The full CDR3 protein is CASSFSGDGYTF.